Shown below are 9 T cell receptor beta chains from a single sample sequenced in a study of T-cell reconstitution after alpha-beta-depleted transplantation in children. The TCRbeta library incorporated unique molecular identifiers. Each CDR3 protein is one row after TCRdb ran MiXCR on the PCR reads. The table records hundreds of thousands of distinct CDR3 sequences, 30% to 35% of them present only once. The material was PBMCs from the stem cell graft donor, obtained from the stem cell graft. These receptors were obtained from a human donor who donated a stem cell graft to a child with aplastic anemia.

V is TRBV12-3 or TRBV12-4 and J is TRBJ1-6, with TRBD1 matching over 7 bases. Trimming at V came to 6 bases and at J to 2 bases, leaving 7 bases not matched to a gene. CDR3 length: 16 residues. The CDR3 region is CASSVPGQPYNSPLHF. In nucleotides, the CDR3 is TGTGCCAGCAGCGTCCCGGGACAGCCCTATAATTCACCCCTCCACTTT.

This clonotype was recorded only once. The V and J genes are TRBV4-3 and TRBJ2-1, with TRBD2 matching over 10 bases. The CDR3 runs to 17 residues. Germline CDR1 is LGHNA and CDR2 is YSLEER. Trimming at V came to 4 bases and at J to 0 bases, leaving 6 bases not matched to a gene. CDR3 nucleotides: TGCGCCAGCAGCCCTCAACTAGCGGGACCCTCCTACAATGAGCAGTTCTTC. Translation gives CASSPQLAGPSYNEQFF.

CDR3 in DNA: TGTGCCAGTAGTATCGGACAGGGCTACGAGCAGTACGTC. It encodes CASSIGQGYEQYV. The V and J genes are TRBV19 and TRBJ2-7; TRBD1 matches 8 bases. This CDR3 has 13 residues. Germline CDR1 and CDR2: LNHDA and SQIVND (reference sequence). With V trimmed by 3 bases and J by 3 bases, 1 base remained unmatched.

CDR3 DNA: TGTGCCAGCAGCTTAAAGACAGAATATAATGAAAAACTGTTTTTT. This translates into CASSLKTEYNEKLFF. This chain links TRBV7-2 with TRBJ1-4; the D gene is possibly TRBD1 (5 bases). From germline, CDR1 is SGHTA and CDR2 FQGNSA. The CDR3 extends over 15 amino acids. V was shortened by 2 bases and J by 4 bases, with 11 bases between the two germline ends.

V usage is TRBV6-5 and J usage is TRBJ2-1; 8 bases line up with TRBD2. The germline V gene encodes CDR1 MNHEY and CDR2 SVGAGI. The V segment lost 2 bases and the J segment 8 bases; nucleotides outside the gene matches: 8. The CDR3 has 15 amino acids. The CDR3: CASSYEASGGDEQFF. The CDR3 coding sequence is TGTGCCAGCAGTTACGAGGCTTCGGGAGGGGATGAGCAGTTCTTC.

As DNA, the CDR3 is TGTGCCAGCACCGTCGCAAGGGGGCTAAGACAAGAGACCCAGTACTTC. This gives the protein CASTVARGLRQETQYF. This chain uses TRBV7-8 with TRBJ2-5, with TRBD1 identical over 7 bases. The V gene end was trimmed by 7 bases and the J gene end by 2 bases; junction bases not matched to a gene: 13. Germline values: CDR1 SGHVS, CDR2 FQNEAQ. The CDR3 spans 16 residues.

This clonotype is a singleton in its sample. The genes are TRBV5-1 and TRBJ1-2, with no clear D. V dropped 0 bases and J dropped 2 bases, with 11 bases sitting between them. This CDR3 is 15 amino acids long. Looked up from germline, CDR1 is SGHRS and CDR2 is YFSETQ. The CDR3, as DNA: TGCGCCAGCAGCTTGGGCCTCTCTGGGAACTATGGCTACACCTTC. Its translation: CASSLGLSGNYGYTF.

This chain joins TRBV7-2 and TRBJ2-2; 11 nucleotides match TRBD1. CDR1 is SGHTA, CDR2 FQGNSA, per germline. This CDR3 region has 15 residues. V lost 4 bases to trimming and J lost 4 bases; unmatched junction nucleotides: 2. CDR3: CASSSGTGGTGELFF. CDR3 coding DNA: TGTGCCAGCAGCTCCGGGACAGGGGGCACCGGGGAGCTGTTTTTT.

This clonotype was picked up a small number of times. The chain joins TRBV30 to TRBJ2-5; 12 bases align to TRBD1. Germline CDR1 GTSNPN, CDR2 SVGIG (reference sequence). The CDR3 consists of 18 residues. Trimming at V came to 0 bases and at J to 5 bases, leaving 13 bases not matched to a gene. The CDR3 spells CAWSVNVLGQGAGETQYF. CDR3 in DNA: TGTGCCTGGAGTGTCAACGTTCTGGGACAGGGGGCAGGGGAGACCCAGTACTTC.